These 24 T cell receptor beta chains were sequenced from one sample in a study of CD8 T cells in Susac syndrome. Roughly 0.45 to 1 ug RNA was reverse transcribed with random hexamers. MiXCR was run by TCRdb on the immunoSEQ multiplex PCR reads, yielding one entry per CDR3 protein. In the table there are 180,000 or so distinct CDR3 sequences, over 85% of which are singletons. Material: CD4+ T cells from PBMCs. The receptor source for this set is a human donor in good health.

The CDR3 sequence: CASRHRDSYGYTF. CDR3 bases: TGTGCCAGCCGTCACAGGGACTCCTATGGCTACACCTTC. The V and J genes are TRBV9 and TRBJ1-2, with a weak D call TRBD1 (6 bases). The CDR3 has 13 residues. Per the germline V gene, CDR1 is SGDLS and CDR2 is YYNGEE. Trimming stripped 7 bases from V and 4 bases from J, with 14 bases between. Full variable domain (outside the CDR3, taken from reference TRBV9 and TRBJ1-2): DSGVTQTPKHLITATGQRVTLRCSPRSGDLSVYWYQQSLDQGLQFLIQYYNGEERAKGNILERFSAQQFPDLHSELNLSSLELGDSALYFCASRHRDSYGYTFGSGTRLTVV.

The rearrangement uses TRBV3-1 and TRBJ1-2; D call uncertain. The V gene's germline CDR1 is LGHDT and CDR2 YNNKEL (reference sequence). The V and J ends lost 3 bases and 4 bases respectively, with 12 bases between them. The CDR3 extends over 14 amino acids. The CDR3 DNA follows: TGTGCCAGCAGCCACGAGCGGCGGACCTATGGCTACACCTTC. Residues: CASSHERRTYGYTF. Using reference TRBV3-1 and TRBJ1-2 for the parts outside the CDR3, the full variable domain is DTAVSQTPKYLVTQMGNDKSIKCEQNLGHDTMYWYKQDSKKFLKIMFSYNNKELIINETVPNRFSPKSPDKAHLNLHINSLELGDSAVYFCASSHERRTYGYTFGSGTRLTVV.

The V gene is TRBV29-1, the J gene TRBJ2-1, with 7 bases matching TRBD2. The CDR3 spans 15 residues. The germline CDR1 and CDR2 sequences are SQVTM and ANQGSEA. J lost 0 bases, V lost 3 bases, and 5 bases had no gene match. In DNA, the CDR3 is TGCAGCGTTGATAGGCCTAGCGGCTCCTACAATGAGCAGTTCTTC. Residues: CSVDRPSGSYNEQFF.

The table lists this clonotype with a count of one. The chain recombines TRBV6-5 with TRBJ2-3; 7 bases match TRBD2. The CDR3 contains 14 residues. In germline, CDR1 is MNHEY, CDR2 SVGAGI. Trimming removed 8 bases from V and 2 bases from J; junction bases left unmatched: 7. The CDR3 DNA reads TGTGCCAGCGCCCGCGGGGGACTCACAGATACGCAGTATTTT. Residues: CASARGGLTDTQYF.

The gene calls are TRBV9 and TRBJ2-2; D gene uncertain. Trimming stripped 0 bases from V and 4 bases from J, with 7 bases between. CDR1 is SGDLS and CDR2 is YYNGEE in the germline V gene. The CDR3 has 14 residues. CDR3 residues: CASSVVTTTGELFF. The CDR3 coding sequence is TGTGCCAGCAGCGTAGTAACTACCACCGGGGAGCTGTTTTTT.

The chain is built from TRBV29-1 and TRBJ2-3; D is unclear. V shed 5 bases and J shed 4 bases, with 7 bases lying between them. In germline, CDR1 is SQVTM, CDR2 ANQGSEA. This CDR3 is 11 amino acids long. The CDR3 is CSVHQADTQYF. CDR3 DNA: TGCAGCGTTCACCAGGCAGATACGCAGTATTTT.

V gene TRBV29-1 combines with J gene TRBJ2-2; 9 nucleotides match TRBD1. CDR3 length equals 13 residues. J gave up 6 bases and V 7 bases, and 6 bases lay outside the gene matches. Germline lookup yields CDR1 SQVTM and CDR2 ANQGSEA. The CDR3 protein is CSGWTGESGELFF. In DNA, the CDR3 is TGCAGCGGATGGACAGGGGAATCCGGGGAGCTGTTTTTT.

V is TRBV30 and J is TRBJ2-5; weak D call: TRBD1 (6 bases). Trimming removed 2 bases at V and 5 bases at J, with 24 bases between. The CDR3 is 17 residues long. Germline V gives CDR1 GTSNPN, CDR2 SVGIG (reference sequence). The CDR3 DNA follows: TGTGCCTGGAGTTCCCCCGGGACATCCCCAACCCTGGAGACCCAGTACTTC. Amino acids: CAWSSPGTSPTLETQYF.

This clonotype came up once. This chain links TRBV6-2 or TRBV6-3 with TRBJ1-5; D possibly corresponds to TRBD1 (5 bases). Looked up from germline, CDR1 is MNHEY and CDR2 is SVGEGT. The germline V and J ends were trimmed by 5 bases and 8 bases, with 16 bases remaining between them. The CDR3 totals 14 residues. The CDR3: CASSRRQREKPQHF. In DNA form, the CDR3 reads TGTGCCAGCAGTCGCCGACAGCGAGAAAAGCCCCAGCATTTT.

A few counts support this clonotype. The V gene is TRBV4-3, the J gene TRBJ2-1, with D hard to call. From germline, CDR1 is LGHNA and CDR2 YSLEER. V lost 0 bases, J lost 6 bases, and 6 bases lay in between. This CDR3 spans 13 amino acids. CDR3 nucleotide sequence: TGCGCCAGCAGCCAAGAGGGCGGCAATGAGCAGTTCTTC. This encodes CASSQEGGNEQFF.

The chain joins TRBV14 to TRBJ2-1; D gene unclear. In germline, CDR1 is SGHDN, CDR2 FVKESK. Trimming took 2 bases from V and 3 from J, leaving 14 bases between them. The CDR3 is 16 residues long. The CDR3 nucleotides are TGTGCCAGCAGCCAAAGTTATAACAGACTCTACAATGAGCAGTTCTTC. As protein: CASSQSYNRLYNEQFF.

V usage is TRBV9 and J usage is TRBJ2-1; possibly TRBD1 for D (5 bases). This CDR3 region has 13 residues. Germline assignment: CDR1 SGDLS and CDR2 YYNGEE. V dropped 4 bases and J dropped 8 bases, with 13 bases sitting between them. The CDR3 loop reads CASSQATAHEQFF. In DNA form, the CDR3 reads TGTGCCAGCAGCCAAGCGACAGCGCATGAGCAGTTCTTC. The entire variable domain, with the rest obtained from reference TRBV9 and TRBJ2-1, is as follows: DSGVTQTPKHLITATGQRVTLRCSPRSGDLSVYWYQQSLDQGLQFLIQYYNGEERAKGNILERFSAQQFPDLHSELNLSSLELGDSALYFCASSQATAHEQFFGPGTRLTVL.

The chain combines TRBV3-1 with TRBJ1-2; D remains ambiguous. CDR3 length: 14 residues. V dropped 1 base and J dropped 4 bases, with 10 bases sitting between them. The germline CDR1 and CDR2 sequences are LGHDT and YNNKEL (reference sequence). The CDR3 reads CASSQGVALYGYTF. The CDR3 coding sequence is TGTGCCAGCAGCCAAGGGGTCGCGCTCTATGGCTACACCTTC.

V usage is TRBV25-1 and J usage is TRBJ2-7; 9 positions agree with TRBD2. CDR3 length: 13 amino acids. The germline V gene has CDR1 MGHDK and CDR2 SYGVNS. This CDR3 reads CASSESSGLAMDV. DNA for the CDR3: TGTGCCAGCAGTGAATCCTCGGGACTAGCAATGGACGTC.

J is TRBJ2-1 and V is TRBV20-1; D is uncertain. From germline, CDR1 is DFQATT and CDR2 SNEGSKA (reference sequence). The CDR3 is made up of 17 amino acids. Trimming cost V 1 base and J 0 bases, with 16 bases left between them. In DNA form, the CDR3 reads TGCAGTGCTAGAGTAGTCAGCCCAATCAGCTCCTACAATGAGCAGTTCTTC. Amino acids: CSARVVSPISSYNEQFF.

CDR3 protein: CASSSGQGSNEQFF. DNA for the CDR3: TGTGCCAGTAGTTCGGGACAGGGTTCCAATGAGCAGTTCTTC. This rearrangement joins TRBV19 to TRBJ2-1; 9 bases fit TRBD1. Germline CDR1 LNHDA, CDR2 SQIVND (reference sequence). The CDR3 is made up of 14 amino acids. After removal of 5 bases from V and 6 bases from J, the junction contained 5 bases not matched to a gene.

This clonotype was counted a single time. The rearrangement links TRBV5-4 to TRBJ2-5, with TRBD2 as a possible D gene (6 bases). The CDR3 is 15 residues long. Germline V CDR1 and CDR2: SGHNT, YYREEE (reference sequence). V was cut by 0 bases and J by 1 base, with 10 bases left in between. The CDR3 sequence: CASSLEVAAQETQYF. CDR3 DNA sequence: TGTGCCAGCAGCTTGGAGGTAGCGGCCCAAGAGACCCAGTACTTC. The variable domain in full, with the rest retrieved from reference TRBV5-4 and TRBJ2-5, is ETGVTQSPTHLIKTRGQQVTLRCSSQSGHNTVSWYQQALGQGPQFIFQYYREEENGRGNFPPRFSGLQFPNYSSELNVNALELDDSALYLCASSLEVAAQETQYFGPGTRLLVL.

The CDR3 nucleotides read TGTGCCAGCAGCCGAGGGACAGCGAGGTGGGAGACCCAGTACTTC. It codes for CASSRGTARWETQYF. This chain connects TRBV27 to TRBJ2-5; 7 nucleotides line up with TRBD1. The CDR3 length is 15 residues. The V segment lost 6 bases and the J segment 5 bases; nucleotides outside the gene matches: 12. Germline-derived CDR1 and CDR2 are MNHEY and SMNVEV (reference sequence).

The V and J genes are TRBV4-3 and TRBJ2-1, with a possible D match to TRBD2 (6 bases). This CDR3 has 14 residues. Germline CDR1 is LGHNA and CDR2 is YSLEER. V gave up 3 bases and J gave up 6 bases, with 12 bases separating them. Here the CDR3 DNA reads TGCGCCAGCAGCCACAGAGGGAGGATCAATGAGCAGTTCTTC. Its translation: CASSHRGRINEQFF.

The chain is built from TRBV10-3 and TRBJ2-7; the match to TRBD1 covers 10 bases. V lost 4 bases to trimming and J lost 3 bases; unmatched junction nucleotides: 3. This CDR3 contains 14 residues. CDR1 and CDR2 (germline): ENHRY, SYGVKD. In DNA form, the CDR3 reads TGTGCCATCAGTGGGACAGGGGGGTTCTACGAGCAGTACGTC. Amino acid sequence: CAISGTGGFYEQYV.

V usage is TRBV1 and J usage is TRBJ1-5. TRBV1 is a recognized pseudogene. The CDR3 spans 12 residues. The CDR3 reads CTSSQRTEPQHF. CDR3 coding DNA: TGCACCAGCAGCCAGCGGACGGAGCCCCAGCATTTT.

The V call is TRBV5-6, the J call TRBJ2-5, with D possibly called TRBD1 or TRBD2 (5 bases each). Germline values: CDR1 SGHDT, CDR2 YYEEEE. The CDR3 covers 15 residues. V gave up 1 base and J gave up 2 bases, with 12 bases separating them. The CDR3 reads CASSLRQGAQETQYF. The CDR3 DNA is TGTGCCAGCAGCTTGCGCCAGGGAGCACAAGAGACCCAGTACTTC. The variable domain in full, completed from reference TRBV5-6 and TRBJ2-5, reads DAGVTQSPTHLIKTRGQQVTLRCSPKSGHDTVSWYQQALGQGPQFIFQYYEEEERQRGNFPDRFSGHQFPNYSSELNVNALLLGDSALYLCASSLRQGAQETQYFGPGTRLLVL.

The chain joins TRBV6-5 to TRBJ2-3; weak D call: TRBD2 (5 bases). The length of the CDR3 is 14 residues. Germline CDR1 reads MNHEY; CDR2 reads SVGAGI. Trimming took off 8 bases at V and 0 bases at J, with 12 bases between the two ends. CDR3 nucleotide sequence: TGTGCCAGCGGCCGGGGTCGGAGCACAGATACGCAGTATTTT. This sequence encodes CASGRGRSTDTQYF.

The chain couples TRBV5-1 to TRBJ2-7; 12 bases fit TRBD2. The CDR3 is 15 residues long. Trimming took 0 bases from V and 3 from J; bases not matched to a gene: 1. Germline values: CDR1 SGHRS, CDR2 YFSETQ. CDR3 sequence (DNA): TGCGCCAGCAGCTTGGGGACTAGCGGGATCTACGAGCAGTACTTC. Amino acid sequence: CASSLGTSGIYEQYF. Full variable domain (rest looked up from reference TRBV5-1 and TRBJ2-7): KAGVTQTPRYLIKTRGQQVTLSCSPISGHRSVSWYQQTPGQGLQFLFEYFSETQRNKGNFPGRFSGRQFSNSRSEMNVSTLELGDSALYLCASSLGTSGIYEQYFGPGTRLTVT.